This T cell receptor (beta chain) was profiled in a study of cytomegalovirus exposure and HLA in healthy donors. Findings and limits, study-wide: Most TCR sequences were uncommon, yet certain public TCRs appeared in many donors. Indistinguishable V segments, including TRBV6-2 and TRBV6-3, were excluded.

This CDR3 is 15 amino acids long. V was trimmed by 0 bases and J by 4 bases, leaving 13 bases between them. Germline loops: CDR1 SGHNT, CDR2 YYREEE (reference sequence). PCR amplification relied on 60 Vbeta primers (plus 13 Jbeta primers). Libraries were prepared by immunoSEQ multiplex PCR; TCRdb keeps only in-frame clonotypes and omits some of them. The sample has about 86,000 clones, just over 70% seen once. In the case of this clone: Antigen specificity is unknown.

Specimen: PBMCs. The V call is TRBV5-4, the J call TRBJ1-2; possible D gene TRBD1, 6 bases. The clonotype comes from a man between 60 and 70 years old in good health and CMV-seronegative. The CDR3 reads CASSLGGGQIYGYTF. CDR3 nucleotides: TGTGCCAGCAGCTTGGGCGGTGGACAGATCTATGGCTACACCTTC.